These 12 T cell receptor beta chains were sequenced from one sample in a study of shared clonotypes between healthy human individuals. Only in-frame clones appear in the TCRdb table, and some are missing; sequencing was by immunoSEQ multiplex PCR. Of some 2,500,000 clones listed, under 95% are singletons. Sequencing was performed on naive CD4+ T cells from PBMCs. Subset: CD45RA+ positively selected. The receptors were gathered from a man between 18 and 35 years old in good health. Some clones in this sample may be carry-over from other donors' samples.

This chain connects TRBV4-1 to TRBJ2-1; D gene uncertain. This CDR3 has 14 amino acids. The germline gives CDR1 MGHRA, CDR2 YSYEKL. V was pared by 4 bases and J by 9 bases, with 16 bases between. The CDR3 sequence: CASSPLGRVLEQFF. The CDR3 DNA follows: TGCGCCAGCAGCCCTTTAGGTAGAGTGCTTGAGCAGTTCTTC.

The rearrangement links TRBV5-1 to TRBJ2-5; TRBD2 matches 9 bases. Germline CDR1 SGHRS, CDR2 YFSETQ. Trimming removed 0 bases from V and 5 bases from J; junction bases left unmatched: 8. CDR3 length: 16 residues. DNA of the CDR3: TGCGCCAGCAGCTTGGAGGCGGGAGGGCCCGGGGAGACCCAGTACTTC. This encodes CASSLEAGGPGETQYF.

The J gene is TRBJ2-3, the V gene TRBV29-1; 8 bases map to TRBD2. CDR1 and CDR2 (germline): SQVTM, ANQGSEA. The CDR3 consists of 16 residues. The junction had 9 bases not matched to a gene; V was cut back by 4 bases and J by 0 bases. In DNA form, the CDR3 reads TGCAGCGTTGTTGGACTAGCTTCCCCTAGCACAGATACGCAGTATTTT. Translating gives CSVVGLASPSTDTQYF.

In this sample, this clone turned up once. CDR3 bases: TGTGCCAGCCGAAAAGGGATCGGGAACTATGGCTACACCTTC. Its translation: CASRKGIGNYGYTF. The genes are TRBV28 and TRBJ1-2; D gene unclear. Trimming left V 8 bases short and J 2 bases short, with 15 bases between. Germline V gene sequence: CDR1 MDHEN, CDR2 SYDVKM. This CDR3 comprises 14 residues.

The V call is TRBV28, the J call TRBJ2-2; 8 bases map to TRBD2. The CDR3 runs to 15 residues. CDR1 is MDHEN, CDR2 SYDVKM, per germline. V was clipped by 8 bases and J by 1 base; unmatched bases: 6. The CDR3 here is CASFGSGVNTGELFF. The CDR3 DNA sequence: TGTGCCAGCTTCGGTAGCGGGGTGAACACCGGGGAGCTGTTTTTT.

This clone was recorded once. The chain recombines TRBV5-1 with TRBJ2-3, with 8 bases matching TRBD1. Germline CDR1 SGHRS, CDR2 YFSETQ. V lost 6 bases to trimming and J lost 4 bases; unmatched junction nucleotides: 4. The CDR3 contains 13 residues. The CDR3 here is CASTPGGPDTQYF. In nucleotides, the CDR3 is TGCGCCAGCACCCCAGGGGGCCCAGATACGCAGTATTTT.

The rearrangement joins TRBV5-1 to TRBJ1-1; unclear D gene. CDR1 is SGHRS and CDR2 is YFSETQ in the germline V gene. V lost 0 bases, J lost 0 bases, and 15 bases lay in between. The CDR3 runs to 17 residues. The CDR3 sequence is CASSLDPKRQLNTEAFF. The CDR3, as DNA: TGCGCCAGCAGCTTGGACCCCAAACGGCAGCTGAACACTGAAGCTTTCTTT.

The DNA for the CDR3 is TGTGCCAGCGGACAATTTTCCGGGACAGATACGCAGTATTTT. Protein product: CASGQFSGTDTQYF. The genes are TRBV27 and TRBJ2-3; tentatively, D is TRBD1 (5 bases). V was trimmed by 8 bases and J by 3 bases, leaving 15 bases between them. The CDR3 sequence is 14 residues long. CDR1 is MNHEY and CDR2 is SMNVEV in the germline V gene (reference sequence).

J is TRBJ2-5 and V is TRBV7-6; D not certain. This CDR3 is built from 13 residues. Trimming pared 2 bases from V and 4 bases from J, leaving 8 bases between. Germline V CDR1 and CDR2: SGHVS, FNYEAQ. The CDR3 region is CASSLLFVETQYF. Here the CDR3 DNA reads TGTGCCAGCAGCTTACTGTTTGTAGAGACCCAGTACTTC.

The chain links TRBV28 to TRBJ1-2; 8 bases match TRBD1. Trimming removed 6 bases from V and 6 bases from J; junction bases left unmatched: 6. Germline V CDR1 and CDR2: MDHEN, SYDVKM. The CDR3 sequence is 13 residues long. For the CDR3, the DNA is TGTGCCAGCAGATCGGACAGGGTGGATGGCTACACCTTC. It specifies CASRSDRVDGYTF.

The rearrangement joins TRBV7-9 to TRBJ1-5; D may be TRBD1 (6 bases). Germline loops: CDR1 SEHNR, CDR2 FQNEAQ (reference sequence). CDR3 length: 16 amino acids. V was trimmed by 3 bases and J by 5 bases, leaving 17 bases between them. The CDR3 nucleotides are TGTGCCAGCAGCTTGGGGGCAGGGAGGGTACATCAGCCCCAGCATTTT. This encodes CASSLGAGRVHQPQHF.

The chain has TRBV7-2 and TRBJ1-2; unclear D gene. Trimming stripped 5 bases from V and 5 bases from J, with 15 bases between. CDR1 is SGHTA, CDR2 FQGNSA, per germline. The CDR3 has 14 amino acids. CDR3 loop: CASSAHRGNYGYTF. The CDR3 DNA is TGTGCCAGCAGCGCCCACCGGGGAAATTATGGCTACACCTTC.